The source of this T cell receptor beta chain is a study of cytomegalovirus exposure and HLA in healthy donors. The PCR was carried out with 60 Vbeta primers and 13 Jbeta primers. Here immunoSEQ multiplex PCR was the method, and the copy in TCRdb shows in-frame clones only, minus some. The table shows 170,000 or so clones, with over 80% occurring only once. The study, taken as a whole, reports: Confirmation was obtained in vitro that a few CMV-associated chains are specific for CMV antigens.

Worth noting for this clone: The antigen remains unidentified.

V was pared by 3 bases and J by 7 bases, with 9 bases between. Per germline, CDR1 SGHVS and CDR2 FQNEAQ. The CDR3 consists of 13 residues. The specimen sequenced was PBMCs. The TCR sequence derives from a man aged 45-65 years in good health and CMV-seronegative. The rearrangement uses TRBV7-8 and TRBJ1-4; D unclear. The CDR3 DNA is TGTGCCAGCAGCTTGTACAGTACTGAAAAACTGTTTTTT. Its translation is CASSLYSTEKLFF.